The clone carrying this T cell receptor beta chain occurred many times. The target antigen is unknown. The data originate from a study of T-cell reconstitution after alpha-beta-depleted transplantation in children. Whole-study results and caveats: Alpha-beta T cells present about two months after transplant were reported to originate from several hundred expanded graft clones. It was newly produced T cells that mostly accounted for T-cell counts and diversity one year after transplant. Recipient T cells and thymic progenitors that survived were the source of the high TCRbeta diversity seen at day 60 in some patients.

Germline V gives CDR1 SGHAT, CDR2 FQNNGV. The CDR3 sequence is 13 residues long. V was trimmed by 3 bases and J by 9 bases, leaving 12 bases between them. For TCRbeta, the library was prepared with unique molecular identifiers. TCRdb passed the PCR reads through MiXCR, listing each CDR3 protein once. This sample has some 200,000 distinct CDR3 sequences, with approximately 8.4% found just once. This clonotype was sampled from a male patient between 2 and 10 years old who had a stem cell transplant for acute myeloid leukemia, so the T cells may come from the graft donor. The sequencing used PBMCs, mostly from graft donor cells, collected 360 days after TCRalphabeta/CD19-depleted stem cell transplant. The chain recombines TRBV11-2 with TRBJ2-1; D call uncertain. The CDR3 here is CASSLGEESEQFF. DNA of the CDR3: TGTGCCAGCAGCTTGGGTGAAGAGAGTGAGCAGTTCTTC.